The 9 T cell receptor beta chains below were found in one sample sequenced in a study of cytomegalovirus exposure and HLA in healthy donors. It was with 60 Vbeta and 13 Jbeta primers that the PCR ran. This table comes from immunoSEQ multiplex PCR, and its TCRdb copy is limited to in-frame clones, with some not included. The sample contains around 130,000 clones, about three quarters of which appear only once. The sequencing input was PBMCs. Receptors originate from a human donor in good health.

The chain combines TRBV9 with TRBJ2-5; tentative D call: TRBD2 (6 bases). V shed 3 bases and J shed 2 bases, with 20 bases lying between them. CDR1 and CDR2 from the germline V gene are SGDLS and YYNGEE. CDR3 length equals 17 residues. This CDR3 is CASSAEGTDLRQETQYF. The CDR3 nucleotides are TGTGCCAGCAGCGCCGAGGGGACTGATCTCCGTCAAGAGACCCAGTACTTC.

The V call is TRBV27, the J call TRBJ2-7, with TRBD1 as a possible D gene (7 bases). There are 14 residues in the CDR3. Trimming shortened V by 3 bases and J by 5 bases, and 14 bases separated the two germline ends. Germline V gene lookup returns CDR1 MNHEY and CDR2 SMNVEV (reference sequence). The CDR3 reads CASSLEGAPHEQYF. CDR3 DNA sequence: TGTGCCAGCAGTTTGGAGGGGGCCCCACACGAGCAGTACTTC.

The J gene is TRBJ2-1, the V gene TRBV5-5, with D possibly matching TRBD1 (5 bases). Trimming took off 7 bases at V and 9 bases at J, with 14 bases between the two ends. Germline V gives CDR1 SGHKS, CDR2 YYEKEE (reference sequence). This CDR3 contains 12 residues. The DNA of the CDR3 is TGTGCCAGCCGGTATCAGGGCGGTGAGCAGTTCTTC. Translating gives CASRYQGGEQFF.

The chain links TRBV7-2 to TRBJ2-3, with 7 bases that match TRBD2. J gave up 0 bases and V 5 bases, and 14 bases lay outside the gene matches. The CDR3 has 18 residues. Germline V gene sequence: CDR1 SGHTA, CDR2 FQGNSA. The CDR3 protein is CASSRRGHQRGSTDTQYF. CDR3 DNA: TGTGCCAGCAGCCGACGGGGTCACCAGCGGGGAAGCACAGATACGCAGTATTTT.

The rearrangement uses TRBV2 and TRBJ1-1; D is undetermined. V lost 4 bases and J lost 7, with 7 bases in between. Germline V gene data show CDR1 as SNHLY and CDR2 as FYNNEI. The length of the CDR3 is 11 residues. This CDR3 reads CASSVIHEAFF. CDR3 DNA: TGTGCCAGCAGTGTGATACATGAAGCTTTCTTT.

J is TRBJ2-1 and V is TRBV7-6; D is uncertain. This CDR3 contains 13 residues. Germline V gives CDR1 SGHVS, CDR2 FNYEAQ. The V gene lost 1 base and the J gene lost 8 bases, with 9 bases spanning the gap. CDR3 in DNA: TGTGCCAGCAGCTTAGGAAACCAGTATGAGCAGTTCTTC. It yields the protein CASSLGNQYEQFF.

This chain connects TRBV2 to TRBJ2-5; D unclear. TRBJ2-7 explains the end of the DNA better; the J call may be wrong. The length of the CDR3 is 11 residues. CDR1 is SNHLY, CDR2 FYNNEI, per germline. The CDR3: CASSPRYEQYF. Here the CDR3 DNA reads TGTGCCAGCAGTCCCCGTTACGAGCAGTACTTC.

As DNA, the CDR3 is TGTGCCAGTAAGGCCCAGCGGGGCAAGGGGGAGCAGTTCTTC. Protein product: CASKAQRGKGEQFF. The V call is TRBV19, the J call TRBJ2-1, with TRBD2 matching over 7 bases. Germline V lookup: CDR1 LNHDA, CDR2 SQIVND (reference sequence). J was trimmed by 10 bases and V by 7 bases; bases with no gene match: 13. This CDR3 region has 14 residues.

This clone turned up a few times. The chain is built from TRBV5-1 and TRBJ2-3, with 10 bases matching TRBD2. CDR3 length: 18 residues. Germline assignment: CDR1 SGHRS and CDR2 YFSETQ. V dropped 0 bases and J dropped 0; count of bases not matched to a gene: 7. Here the CDR3 DNA reads TGCGCCAGCAGCTTGGTCCCCCTAGCGGGAGTTAGCACAGATACGCAGTATTTT. Its protein product is CASSLVPLAGVSTDTQYF.